This entry lists 8 T cell receptor beta chains sequenced from one sample in a study of T cell repertoires in cytomegalovirus infection. TCRdb independently ran MiXCR on the reads; one entry per CDR3 protein. The repertoire holds 310,000 or so distinct CDR3 sequences, with roughly a tenth as singletons. The sequencing input was PBMCs. The receptors come from a human donor in good health (CMV status not recorded). Some clones in this sample may be carry-over from other donors' samples.

Of note for this clonotype: This may stem from a read error, because a much larger clone lies one nucleotide away. V gene TRBV5-1 combines with J gene TRBJ1-3; D perhaps matches TRBD1 (5 bases). Germline assignment: CDR1 SGHRS and CDR2 YFSETQ. Between the trimmed V and J ends, which lost 4 bases and 4 bases, there was a span of 15 bases. The CDR3 runs 15 residues. The CDR3 sequence is CASSLNRGEGNTIYF. CDR3 nucleotides: TGCGCCAGCAGCCTGAATCGAGGGGAGGGAAACACCATATATTTT.

This clonotype was detected many times. The CDR3 DNA follows: TGTGCCAGCAGCGTACGGGCAGGCGTAAACACAGATACGCAGTATTTT. Its protein product is CASSVRAGVNTDTQYF. The J gene is TRBJ2-3, the V gene TRBV9, with D hard to call. The germline V gene has CDR1 SGDLS and CDR2 YYNGEE. V shed 1 base and J shed 2 bases, with 14 bases lying between them. This CDR3 is built from 16 residues.

This clonotype was picked up many times. The chain's CDR3 is CASSEAPGQGTHNEQFF. The CDR3 bases are TGTGCCAGCAGTGAAGCCCCGGGACAGGGGACACACAATGAGCAGTTCTTC. The genes are TRBV6-1 and TRBJ2-1; 10 positions agree with TRBD1. V shed 0 bases and J 5 bases; nucleotides not matched to a gene: 7. This CDR3 has 17 amino acids. CDR1 is MNHNS and CDR2 is SASEGT in the germline V gene.

This clonotype was counted at least ten times. The CDR3 region is CASRLWEKQETQYF. CDR3 in DNA: TGTGCCAGCAGACTCTGGGAGAAGCAAGAGACCCAGTACTTC. This chain links TRBV6-1 with TRBJ2-5; weak D call: TRBD2 (5 bases). The CDR3 runs to 14 residues. Germline V gene data show CDR1 as MNHNS and CDR2 as SASEGT. Between the trimmed V and J ends, which lost 6 bases and 2 bases, there was a span of 13 bases.

The chain has TRBV12-3 or TRBV12-4 and TRBJ1-2, with no clear D. Trimming stripped 6 bases from V and 0 bases from J, with 5 bases between. This CDR3 contains 12 residues. This CDR3 reads CASRAANYGYTF. CDR3 nucleotide sequence: TGTGCCAGCAGGGCAGCTAACTATGGCTACACCTTC.

With regard to this clonotype: The conserved phenylalanine or tryptophan is not found at the CDR3 terminus, so this likely reflects a read error. This rearrangement joins TRBV28 to TRBJ2-3; 12 bases align to TRBD2. This CDR3 is built from 17 residues. The junction had 11 bases not matched to a gene; V was cut back by 8 bases and J by 2 bases. CDR1 MDHEN and CDR2 SYDVKM come from the germline V gene. CDR3 loop: CASRLRTSGKFTDTQYS. CDR3 nucleotide sequence: TGTGCCAGCCGGCTCCGGACTAGCGGGAAATTCACAGATACGCAGTATTCT.

This clonotype was seen many times. The chain couples TRBV5-6 to TRBJ1-1; perhaps TRBD1 as D (5 bases). The CDR3 is made up of 13 amino acids. Between the trimmed V and J ends, which lost 7 bases and 1 base, there was a span of 11 bases. The germline gives CDR1 SGHDT, CDR2 YYEEEE. The CDR3 loop reads CASLGPPNTEAFF. DNA of the CDR3: TGTGCCAGCCTGGGACCGCCGAACACTGAAGCTTTCTTT.

This clonotype came up many times. The V gene is TRBV6-6, the J gene TRBJ1-3; tentatively, D is TRBD1 (5 bases). Germline V gene data show CDR1 as MNHNY and CDR2 as SVGAGI (reference sequence). This CDR3 is 17 amino acids long. V was shortened by 2 bases and J by 2 bases, with 16 bases between the two germline ends. CDR3 amino acids: CASSYGGGGATGNTIYF. In DNA, the CDR3 is TGTGCCAGCAGTTACGGGGGGGGGGGAGCTACTGGAAACACCATATATTTT.